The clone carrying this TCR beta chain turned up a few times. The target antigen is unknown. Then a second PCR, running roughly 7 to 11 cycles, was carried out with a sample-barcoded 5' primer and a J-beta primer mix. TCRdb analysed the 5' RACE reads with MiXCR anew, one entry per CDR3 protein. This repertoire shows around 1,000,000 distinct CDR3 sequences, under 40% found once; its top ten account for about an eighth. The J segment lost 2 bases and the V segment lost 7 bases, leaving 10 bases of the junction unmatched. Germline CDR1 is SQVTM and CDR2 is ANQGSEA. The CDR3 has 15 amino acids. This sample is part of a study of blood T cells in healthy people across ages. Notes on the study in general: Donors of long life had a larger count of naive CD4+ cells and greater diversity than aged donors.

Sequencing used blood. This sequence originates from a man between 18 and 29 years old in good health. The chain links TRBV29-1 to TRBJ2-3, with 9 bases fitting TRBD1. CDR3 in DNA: TGCAGCGCTCACATCTGGGACAGGGCCACAGATACGCAGTATTTT. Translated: CSAHIWDRATDTQYF.